This T cell receptor (beta chain) was sequenced for a study of beta chain features in type 1 diabetes. Study-level points and caveats: Naive, central memory and Treg TCRB repertoires seemed to resemble each other more closely in patients than they did in healthy donors.

The V and J ends lost 6 bases and 0 bases, in that order; junction bases with no gene match: 4. CDR1 and CDR2 from the germline V gene are MNHNY and SVGAGI (reference sequence). This CDR3 is 16 amino acids long. CD4+ naive, central memory, regulatory and stem cell-like memory cells were sorted via CD45RO/CCR7/CD25/CD127/CD95/CD27. The whole isolated RNA underwent reverse transcription, so sequencing captured expressed TCRB transcripts. The study sequenced naive, central memory and regulatory T cell samples to an average of about 3.9 million reads. The repertoire was sequenced with immunoSEQ multiplex PCR; TCRdb's copy has only in-frame clones and lacks some. Of hundreds of thousands of clones listed, roughly 15% are singletons. As for this clone: The antigen is unknown.

V usage is TRBV6-6 and J usage is TRBJ2-3, with 12 bases lining up with TRBD2. The sequencing sample was made of naive CD4+ T cells from blood. The clonotype comes from a man between 18 and 29 years old in good health. The CDR3 protein is CASRKGTSGSTDTQYF. The DNA for the CDR3 is TGTGCCAGCAGAAAAGGGACTAGCGGGAGCACAGATACGCAGTATTTT.